This entry is about one T cell receptor (beta chain). Its antigen is undetermined. The data were produced by immunoSEQ multiplex PCR, yet TCRdb's version contains in-frame clones alone and is incomplete. The sample carries 300,000 to 400,000 clones, about nine tenths recorded once. The treatment here: roughly 19 received Ad26.COV2.S at low or high dose, single or two shots; about 5 received placebo; per-sample allocation not given. Samples came from day 63 after the first vaccine or placebo injection. The germline V gene has CDR1 LNHDA and CDR2 SQIVND (reference sequence). The ends lost 7 bases at V and 4 bases at J; junction bases unmatched: 5. The CDR3 totals 14 residues. The entry originates in a study of Ad26.COV2.S vaccination and SARS-CoV-2 variants. Across the study: A COV1001 Ad26.COV2.S trial-arm participant provided the sample. Study conclusions and caveats: Recipients of either vaccine or placebo displayed similar breadth of non-spike TCRs.

This sample comprised peripheral blood, obtained in a trial of Ad26.COV2.S vaccine versus placebo. The chain is built from TRBV19 and TRBJ2-2; TRBD2 aligns across 8 bases. This clonotype was obtained from a person aged 18 to 59 who received the Ad26.COV2.S COVID-19 vaccine or a placebo. The CDR3: CASNGRGVTGELFF. CDR3 sequence (DNA): TGTGCCAGTAACGGGCGGGGGGTCACCGGGGAGCTGTTTTTT.